This TCR beta chain was sequenced during a study of blood T cell repertoires in COVID-19. Study-wide context: Nucleic acid was either cDNA or gDNA, and it came from T cells, B-cell-depleted T cells, or PBMCs.

V gave up 3 bases and J gave up 1 base; unmatched junction bases: 3. The CDR3 loop spans 15 amino acids. Looked up from germline, CDR1 is KGHSH and CDR2 is LQKENI. As processed by the authors: Reference gene primers were amplified, and this amplification served to estimate nucleated cell counts. Data came from immunoSEQ multiplex PCR; TCRdb stores just in-frame clones and leaves some out. The DNA gave D and trimming, while V, J and clone size come from that table. The sample yields about 470,000 clones, around 87% seen once. This chain connects TRBV18 to TRBJ1-1, with 9 bases aligning to TRBD1. Sequenced: PBMCs or T cells enriched from blood (not recorded which). The clonotype originates from a woman aged 18-29 years who had recovered from COVID-19. Here the CDR3 DNA reads TGTGCCAGCTCACCTATGGGACAGGGGAACACTGAAGCTTTCTTT. It is translated as CASSPMGQGNTEAFF.